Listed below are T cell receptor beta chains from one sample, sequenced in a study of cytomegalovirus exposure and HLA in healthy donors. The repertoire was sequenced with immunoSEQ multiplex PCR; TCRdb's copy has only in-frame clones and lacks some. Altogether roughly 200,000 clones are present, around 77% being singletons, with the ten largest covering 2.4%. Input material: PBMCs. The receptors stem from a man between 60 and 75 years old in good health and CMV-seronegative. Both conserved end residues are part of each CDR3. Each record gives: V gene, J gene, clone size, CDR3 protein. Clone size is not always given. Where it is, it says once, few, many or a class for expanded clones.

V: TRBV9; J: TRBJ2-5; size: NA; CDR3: CASSVAAAGTQYF
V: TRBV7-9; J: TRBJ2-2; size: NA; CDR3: CASSRSTETGELFF
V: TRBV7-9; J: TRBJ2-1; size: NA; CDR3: CASSPGTGGWDEQFF
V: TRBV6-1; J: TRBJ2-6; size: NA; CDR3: CASSEALGAGANVLTF
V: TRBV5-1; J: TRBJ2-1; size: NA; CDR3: CASSLDRGRSSYNEQFF
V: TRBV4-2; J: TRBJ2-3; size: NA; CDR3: CASSQDYLRLKPTDTQYF
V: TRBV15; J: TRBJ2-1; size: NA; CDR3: CATSRALAGPPDPFF
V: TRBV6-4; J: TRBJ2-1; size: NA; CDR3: CASSVLLEREAIPSYNEQFF
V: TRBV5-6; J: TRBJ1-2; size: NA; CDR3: CASSLDTTGGNYGYPF
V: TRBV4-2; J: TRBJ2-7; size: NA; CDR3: CASSQGTSSYEQYF
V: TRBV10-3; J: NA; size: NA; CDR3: CATGQDSYEQYF
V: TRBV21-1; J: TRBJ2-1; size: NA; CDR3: CASSREVNEQFF
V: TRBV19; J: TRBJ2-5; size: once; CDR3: CASSITREGETQYF
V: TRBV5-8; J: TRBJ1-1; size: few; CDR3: CARDRGLPNTEAFF
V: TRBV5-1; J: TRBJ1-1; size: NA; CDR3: CASSPLRAATMNTEAFF
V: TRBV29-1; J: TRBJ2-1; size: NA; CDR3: CSVISGRTYNEQFF
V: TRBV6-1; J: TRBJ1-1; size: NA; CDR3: CASSGGTWNTEAFF
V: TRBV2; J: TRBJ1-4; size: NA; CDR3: CASSEARRPNEKLFF
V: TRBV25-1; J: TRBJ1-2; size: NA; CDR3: CASRDRANGYTF
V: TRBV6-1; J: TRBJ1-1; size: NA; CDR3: CASSRYRDTEAFF
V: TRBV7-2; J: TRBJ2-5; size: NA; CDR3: CASRSTGGGETQYF
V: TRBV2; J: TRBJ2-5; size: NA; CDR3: CASSNRGLTGIQTQYF
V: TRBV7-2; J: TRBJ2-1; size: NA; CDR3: CASSLAQGSYNEQFF
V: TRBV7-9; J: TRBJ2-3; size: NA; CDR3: CASSLGDSSRPWADTQYF
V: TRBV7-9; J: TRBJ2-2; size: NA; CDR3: CASSPSDRTGNTGELFF
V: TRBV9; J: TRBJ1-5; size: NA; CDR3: CASAVSDNQPQHF
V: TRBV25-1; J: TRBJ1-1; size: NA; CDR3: CASRQNPEAFF
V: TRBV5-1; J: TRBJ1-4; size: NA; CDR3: CASSLTGDLREKLFF
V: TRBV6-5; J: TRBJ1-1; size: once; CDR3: CASSQTTGRTEAFF
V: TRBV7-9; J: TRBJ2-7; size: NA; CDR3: CASSLAGGSYEQYF
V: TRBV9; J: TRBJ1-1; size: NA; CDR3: CASSVVSEQGEAFF
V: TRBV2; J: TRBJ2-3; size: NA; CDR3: CASSKLAVEADTQYF
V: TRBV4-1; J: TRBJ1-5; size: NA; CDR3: CTSSQVPSTGNQPQHF
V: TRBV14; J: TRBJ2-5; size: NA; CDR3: CASSQARAGTQYF
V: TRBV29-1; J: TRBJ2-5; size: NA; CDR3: CSVEVHGGARPQETQYF
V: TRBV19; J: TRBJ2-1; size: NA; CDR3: CASSRTSGWNEQFF
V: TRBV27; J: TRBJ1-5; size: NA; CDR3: CASSFSGDRQPQHF
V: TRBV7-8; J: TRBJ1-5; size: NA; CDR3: CASSSPLGTGAPQHF